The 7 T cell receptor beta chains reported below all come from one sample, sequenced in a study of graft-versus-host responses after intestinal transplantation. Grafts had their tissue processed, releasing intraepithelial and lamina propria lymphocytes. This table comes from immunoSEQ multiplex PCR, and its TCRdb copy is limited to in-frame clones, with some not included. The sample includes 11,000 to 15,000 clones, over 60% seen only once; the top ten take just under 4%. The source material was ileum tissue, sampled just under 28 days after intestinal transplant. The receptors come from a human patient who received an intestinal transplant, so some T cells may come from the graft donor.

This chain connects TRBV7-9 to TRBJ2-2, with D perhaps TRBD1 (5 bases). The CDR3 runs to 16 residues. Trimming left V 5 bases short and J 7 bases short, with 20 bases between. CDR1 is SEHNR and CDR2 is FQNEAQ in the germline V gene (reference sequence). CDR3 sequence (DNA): TGTGCCAGCAGCGAGACCCTCAGGGTGACGAGCGGGGAGCTGTTTTTT. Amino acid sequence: CASSETLRVTSGELFF.

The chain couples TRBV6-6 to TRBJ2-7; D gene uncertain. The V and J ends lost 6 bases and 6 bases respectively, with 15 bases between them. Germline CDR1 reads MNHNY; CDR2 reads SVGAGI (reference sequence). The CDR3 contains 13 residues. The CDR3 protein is CASSPPSVSEQYF. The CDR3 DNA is TGTGCCAGCAGCCCCCCCTCTGTTAGCGAGCAGTACTTC.

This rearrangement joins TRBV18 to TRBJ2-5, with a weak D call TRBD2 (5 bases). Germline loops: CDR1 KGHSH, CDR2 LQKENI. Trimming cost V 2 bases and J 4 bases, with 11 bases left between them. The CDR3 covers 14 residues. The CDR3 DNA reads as TGTGCCAGCTCACCAGTCGGGGTGGGAGAGACCCAGTACTTC. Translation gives CASSPVGVGETQYF.

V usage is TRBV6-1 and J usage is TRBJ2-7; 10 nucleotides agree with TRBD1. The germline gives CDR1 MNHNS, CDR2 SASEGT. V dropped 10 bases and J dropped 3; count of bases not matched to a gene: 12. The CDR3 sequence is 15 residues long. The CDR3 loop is CATQSGTGAVYEQYV. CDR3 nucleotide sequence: TGTGCCACCCAGTCGGGGACAGGGGCGGTCTACGAGCAGTACGTC.

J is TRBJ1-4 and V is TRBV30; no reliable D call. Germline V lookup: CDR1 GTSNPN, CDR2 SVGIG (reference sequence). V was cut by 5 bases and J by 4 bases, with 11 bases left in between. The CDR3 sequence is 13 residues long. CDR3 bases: TGTGCCTGGGGCGGCGCCTTTAATGAAAAACTGTTTTTT. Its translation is CAWGGAFNEKLFF.

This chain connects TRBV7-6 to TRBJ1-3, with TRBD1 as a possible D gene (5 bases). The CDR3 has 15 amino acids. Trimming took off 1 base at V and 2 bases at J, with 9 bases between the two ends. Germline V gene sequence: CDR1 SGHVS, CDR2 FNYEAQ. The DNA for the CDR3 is TGTGCCAGCAGCTTAGACAGGTTCACTGGAAACACCATATATTTT. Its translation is CASSLDRFTGNTIYF.

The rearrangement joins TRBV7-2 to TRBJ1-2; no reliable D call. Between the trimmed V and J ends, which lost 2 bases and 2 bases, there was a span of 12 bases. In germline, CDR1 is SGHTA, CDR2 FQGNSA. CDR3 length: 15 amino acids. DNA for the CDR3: TGTGCCAGCAGCTTATATAGCACTGACAACTATGGCTACACCTTC. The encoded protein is CASSLYSTDNYGYTF.